Each of the 9 T cell receptor beta chains below was sequenced from the same sample in a study of blood T cell repertoires in COVID-19. Some clones are missing from TCRdb's copy, which holds only in-frame ones; the method was immunoSEQ multiplex PCR. The table lists roughly 250,000 clones, approximately 83% of them singletons. Sequencing input: peripheral blood. The receptors were sampled from a woman older than 75 with acute or convalescent COVID-19.

The rearrangement joins TRBV6-1 to TRBJ2-7, with D hard to call. Deletions cut 3 bases from V and 4 bases from J, with 7 bases between. This CDR3 has 12 amino acids. Germline-derived CDR1 and CDR2 are MNHNS and SASEGT. CDR3 amino acids: CASSDEIYEQYF. For the CDR3, the DNA is TGTGCCAGCAGTGATGAGATTTACGAGCAGTACTTC.

The rearrangement uses TRBV5-1 and TRBJ1-2; 8 bases line up with TRBD1. CDR1 is SGHRS, CDR2 YFSETQ, per germline. The CDR3 has 14 residues. Trimming at V came to 0 bases and at J to 3 bases, leaving 1 base not matched to a gene. The chain's CDR3 is CASSLGQGYYGYTF. CDR3 DNA sequence: TGCGCCAGCAGCTTGGGACAGGGGTACTATGGCTACACCTTC.

This chain links TRBV19 with TRBJ1-3; no definite D call. Germline lookup yields CDR1 LNHDA and CDR2 SQIVND (reference sequence). Trimming took off 6 bases at V and 1 base at J, with 7 bases between the two ends. This CDR3 is 13 amino acids long. DNA of the CDR3: TGTGCCAGTAGCCAACAGTCTGGAAACACCATATATTTT. Translated: CASSQQSGNTIYF.

The CDR3 loop reads CATNDQESNQPQHF. Here the CDR3 DNA reads TGTGCCACCAATGACCAGGAAAGCAATCAGCCCCAGCATTTT. This chain joins TRBV24-1 and TRBJ1-5; D unresolved. Germline V gene lookup returns CDR1 KGHDR and CDR2 SFDVKD. Trimming took off 8 bases at V and 1 base at J, with 11 bases between the two ends. This CDR3 is 14 amino acids long.

CDR3 region: CASSSSTVNTEAFF. As DNA, the CDR3 is TGCGCCAGCAGCTCCTCGACAGTGAACACTGAAGCTTTCTTT. The chain uses TRBV5-1 and TRBJ1-1, with D possibly TRBD1 on 5 matching bases. CDR1 is SGHRS, CDR2 YFSETQ, per germline. The CDR3 is made up of 14 amino acids. The ends were cut back, 3 bases at V and 0 bases at J, with 9 bases in the middle.

The chain uses TRBV2 and TRBJ1-4; TRBD1 agrees at 7 bases. This CDR3 has 15 residues. The J segment lost 7 bases and the V segment lost 7 bases, leaving 12 bases of the junction unmatched. The germline gives CDR1 SNHLY, CDR2 FYNNEI. For the CDR3, the DNA is TGTGCCAGCACCCAGGAGAGGGGGCTAGGTGAAAAACTGTTTTTT. Residues: CASTQERGLGEKLFF.

The chain has TRBV18 and TRBJ2-7, with D tentatively TRBD1 (6 bases). The V gene's germline CDR1 is KGHSH and CDR2 LQKENI. This CDR3 spans 14 amino acids. Deletions cut 3 bases from V and 2 bases from J, with 11 bases between. The CDR3: CASSPQGIAYEQYF. DNA for the CDR3: TGTGCCAGCTCACCCCAGGGGATAGCCTACGAGCAGTACTTC.

V and J are TRBV19 and TRBJ2-1; 8 nucleotides match TRBD2. V shed 6 bases, J shed 2 bases, and the junction held 18 bases outside the gene matches. This CDR3 contains 19 residues. Germline V CDR1 and CDR2: LNHDA, SQIVND (reference sequence). The CDR3 DNA reads TGTGCCAGTAGCGCCTCACGCGGGGGGACTAACCCCACCTACAATGAGCAGTTCTTC. Translation: CASSASRGGTNPTYNEQFF.

The chain is built from TRBV27 and TRBJ1-6; unclear D gene. The CDR3 has 14 residues. V lost 2 bases, J lost 10 bases, and 12 bases lay in between. Germline V gene sequence: CDR1 MNHEY, CDR2 SMNVEV (reference sequence). CDR3 sequence: CASSLLNLGSPLHF. Here the CDR3 DNA reads TGTGCCAGCAGTTTACTTAACCTCGGGTCACCCCTCCACTTT.